Each of the 4 T cell receptor beta chains below was sequenced from the same sample in a study of T cell changes during pregnancy in multiple sclerosis. TCRdb's copy holds only in-frame clones and misses some; the assay was immunoSEQ multiplex PCR. The sample lists 80,000 or so clones; around 90% were seen once. The sample consisted of peripheral blood, taken before pregnancy. The receptors originated from a female donor with multiple sclerosis, enrolled in a pregnancy study.

The CDR3 region has the DNA TGCGCCAGCAGCTTGGGTTTAGCGGGGGAGACCCAGTACTTC. Translation gives CASSLGLAGETQYF. The rearrangement uses TRBV5-1 and TRBJ2-5, with 8 bases matching TRBD2. Germline V CDR1 and CDR2: SGHRS, YFSETQ. V shed 0 bases, J shed 5 bases, and the junction held 3 bases outside the gene matches. The CDR3 runs to 14 residues.

This clone was recorded only once. The chain links TRBV6-5 to TRBJ1-2, with TRBD1 identical over 7 bases. From germline, CDR1 is MNHEY and CDR2 SVGAGI. V lost 3 bases to trimming and J lost 4 bases; unmatched junction nucleotides: 8. The CDR3 runs 15 residues. CDR3 sequence reads: CASSYDVGGSYGYTF. DNA for the CDR3: TGTGCCAGCAGTTATGATGTAGGGGGCAGCTATGGCTACACCTTC.

This clone was seen once. V and J are TRBV11-2 and TRBJ2-5; D is possibly TRBD1 (5 bases). Germline V gene sequence: CDR1 SGHAT, CDR2 FQNNGV. Trimming removed 5 bases at V and 5 bases at J, with 21 bases between. CDR3 size: 16 residues. This CDR3 reads CASSPGLAGRVETQYF. CDR3 DNA: TGTGCCAGCAGCCCAGGGCTGGCCGGACGGGTGGAGACCCAGTACTTC.

This chain uses TRBV6-1 with TRBJ2-7, with 8 nucleotides matching TRBD2. From germline, CDR1 is MNHNS and CDR2 SASEGT. The CDR3 loop spans 14 amino acids. Losses at the gene ends were 5 bases for V and 1 base for J; bases not matched to a gene: 4. CDR3 in amino acids: CASSSGGNSYEQYF. The DNA for the CDR3 is TGTGCCAGCAGTAGCGGGGGAAATTCCTACGAGCAGTACTTC.